This T cell receptor beta chain was documented in a study of lymphopenia after photon versus proton radiotherapy. Findings and caveats of the study: After lymphocyte nadir, photon-treated repertoires showed oligoclonal expansion, especially CD8+ Temra.

Clones were sequenced by immunoSEQ multiplex PCR, and TCRdb holds only the in-frame ones, with some missing. The sample includes fewer than 50,000 clones, approximately 83% of them seen just once. V was cut by 0 bases and J by 3 bases, with 12 bases left in between. Germline CDR1 LGHNA, CDR2 YSLEER. This CDR3 spans 15 amino acids. Note on this clone: Its antigen remains unidentified.

The V and J genes are TRBV4-3 and TRBJ2-7; tentatively, D is TRBD2 (6 bases). The receptor's source is a man aged 35-49 years with gastric cancer. The sample in question was peripheral blood, obtained from a patient treated with photon-based radiotherapy. The CDR3 region has the DNA TGCGCCAGCAGCCAAGATCAGGGACTGGTCTACGAGCAGTACTTC. Amino acid sequence: CASSQDQGLVYEQYF.